This T cell receptor beta chain was captured in a study of blood T cells in healthy people across ages. Germline V gene data show CDR1 as SGHTA and CDR2 as FQGNSA. The CDR3 sequence is 15 residues long. V trimming: 1 base; J trimming: 6 bases; junction bases outside the gene matches: 2. The use of a sample-barcoded 5' primer and a J-beta primer mix characterized a second PCR of about 7 to 12 cycles. Every cDNA was tagged by a template-switch adaptor with 12 random nucleotides. One entry per CDR3 protein results from TCRdb running MiXCR on the 5' RACE reads. Of about 1.8 million distinct CDR3 sequences listed, about 50% are singletons.

Sequencing was done on a sample of blood. The chain carries TRBV7-2 and TRBJ2-3, with TRBD2 identical over 12 bases. This TCR came from a woman in her thirties or forties in good health. DNA for the CDR3: TGTGCCAGCAGCTTAGATGGGACTAGCGGGGATACGCAGTATTTT. It translates to CASSLDGTSGDTQYF.